This T cell receptor beta chain was identified in a study of shared clonotypes between healthy human individuals. CDR3 length: 17 residues. Germline lookup yields CDR1 SGHDT and CDR2 YYEEEE. The ends were cut back, 4 bases at V and 0 bases at J, with 14 bases in the middle. Concerning this clone: Its target is unknown.

The study's findings and limits: Naive CD4 clonotypes were shared across a handful of donors at about 5%.

The data were produced by immunoSEQ multiplex PCR, yet TCRdb's version contains in-frame clones alone and is incomplete. The sample yields about 1.4 million clones, 95% to 97% seen once. This sequence originates from a man aged 25 to 45 in good health. Sequencing was carried out using naive CD4+ T cells sorted from blood. This sample's subset: CD45RA+ positively selected. The chain couples TRBV5-6 to TRBJ2-6; the D gene could be TRBD1 or TRBD2 (6 bases each). CDR3 in DNA: TGTGCCAGCAGCCCCGTAGGGGGGAACTCTGGGGCCAACGTCCTGACTTTC. Translated, it gives CASSPVGGNSGANVLTF.